These T cell receptor beta chains were read from a single sample in a study of Graves' ophthalmopathy and Graves' hyperthyroidism. TCRdb redid the calling of the multiplex PCR reads with MiXCR, one entry per CDR3 protein. The profile covers about 500,000 distinct CDR3 sequences, with less than 40% appearing a single time and 3.5% to 5% taken by the ten largest. Sample: peripheral blood or thyroid tissue (not recorded which). The receptors come from an adult man with Graves' hyperthyroidism. Both conserved end residues are part of each CDR3. Each record gives: D gene, J gene, V gene, clone size, CDR3 DNA, CDR3 protein. A D gene is named only where the DNA matches it firmly. Clone sizes are given selectively: once, few, many, or a class where the clone is expanded.

>TRBD2|TRBJ2-7|TRBV11-2|-
TGTGCCAGCAGCTCAAGCGGGGGTGGGTACGAGCAGTACTTC
CASSSSGGGYEQYF
>-|TRBJ1-2|TRBV6-1|many
TGTGCCAGCAGTGAAGGAAGAGGGGATTATGGCTACACCTTC
CASSEGRGDYGYTF
>-|TRBJ2-5|TRBV12-3/TRBV12-4|-
TGTGCCAGCAGTTTAACCTACAGTGAAGAGGCCCAGTACTTC
CASSLTYSEEAQYF
>TRBD1|TRBJ2-5|TRBV5-4|many
TGTGCCAGCAGCCCACAGGGGCTCCAAGAGACCCAGTACTTC
CASSPQGLQETQYF
>TRBD1|TRBJ1-1|TRBV20-1|-
TGCAGTGCTAGAGATCCAACAGGGGGAATGAACACTGAAGCTTTCTTT
CSARDPTGGMNTEAFF
>-|TRBJ1-2|TRBV6-5|many
TGTGCCAGCAGCCCGTCGTCCCGGTGGAACTATGGCTACACCTTC
CASSPSSRWNYGYTF
>TRBD1|TRBJ1-1|TRBV5-5|many
TGTGCCAGCAGCGAAGGGACAGCGAACACTGAAGCTTTCTTT
CASSEGTANTEAFF
>-|TRBJ1-5|TRBV12-3/TRBV12-4|many
TGTGCCAGCAGTTTTCGGGTGGCAGGTCAGCCCCAGCATTTT
CASSFRVAGQPQHF
>TRBD1|TRBJ2-2|TRBV5-1|-
TGCGCCAGCAGCTTGATGACAGGGCCCGGGGAGCTGTTTTTT
CASSLMTGPGELFF
>TRBD2|TRBJ2-7|TRBV2|-
TGTGCCAGCAGTGAATCCGGGACTATTCGTTCGGGGCAGTACTTC
CASSESGTIRSGQYF
>-|TRBJ2-7|TRBV7-2|many
TGTGCCAGCAGCTTAACTACAGGGAACGAGCAGTACTTC
CASSLTTGNEQYF
>-|TRBJ2-3|TRBV7-2|-
TGTGCCAGCAGCTTAGGGTGGGATACGCAGTATTTT
CASSLGWDTQYF
>-|TRBJ2-7|TRBV7-9|-
TGTGCCAGCAGCTTAGATGAGTGGGGGGGCAGGGAGGACTACGAGCAGTACTTC
CASSLDEWGGREDYEQYF
>-|TRBJ1-5|TRBV4-2|many
TGTGCCAGCAGCCAAGGCACAGATAGCAATCAGCCCCAGCATTTT
CASSQGTDSNQPQHF
>-|TRBJ1-2|TRBV19|-
TGTGCCAGTAGTATAGATGTCGGGTCACAGGGCCGGATTAAAACCTTC
CASSIDVGSQGRIKTF
>TRBD1|TRBJ1-2|TRBV7-2|-
TGTGCCAGGGGTGCCGGGACAGGGGGCGCGAGGGGCTACACCTTC
CARGAGTGGARGYTF
>-|TRBJ1-1|TRBV6-5|few
TGTGCCAGCAGTTACTCAGGGGGTAAAACTGAAGCTTTCTTT
CASSYSGGKTEAFF
>-|TRBJ2-5|TRBV2|few
TGTGCCAGCGTCGGTTTGAAAGAGACCCAGTACTTC
CASVGLKETQYF
>-|TRBJ1-5|TRBV28|-
TGTGCCAGCAGTTTAATCGGGTATCAGCCCCAGCATTTT
CASSLIGYQPQHF
>-|TRBJ2-7|TRBV20-1|many
TGCAGTGCTAGAGATCTAAGGGGAGACGAGCAGTACTTC
CSARDLRGDEQYF
>-|TRBJ2-7|TRBV18|many
TGTGCCAGCTCAGAGGGACACCTTGGTGAGCAGTACTTC
CASSEGHLGEQYF
>-|TRBJ1-1|TRBV27|few
TGTGCCAGCAGCCATGCAGGGCGGGAGGCTTTCTTT
CASSHAGREAFF
>-|TRBJ1-5|TRBV20-1|-
TGCAGTGCATCCGGGCCAGGGGCGACTTTCAATCAGCCCCAGCATTTT
CSASGPGATFNQPQHF
>TRBD2|TRBJ2-5|TRBV18|few
TGTGCCAGCTCACCACAACGGGAGGCAGAGACCCAGTACTTC
CASSPQREAETQYF
>TRBD1|TRBJ1-1|TRBV24-1|many
TGTGCCACCAGTGAAAACAGGGGCACTGAAGCTTTCTTT
CATSENRGTEAFF
>TRBD1|TRBJ1-4|TRBV19|many
TGTGCCAGTAGTAAGATGGCAACAGGGGGAGGAAAACTGTTTTTT
CASSKMATGGGKLFF
>-|TRBJ1-4|TRBV20-1|-
TGCAGTGCACCGACTAGCGGGACAAATAATGAAAAACTGTTTTTT
CSAPTSGTNNEKLFF